The present TCR beta chain was sequenced within a study of blood T cell repertoires in COVID-19. The wider study: Samples of COVID-19 (acute and convalescent) were obtained from the United States, Italy and Spain.

Looked up from germline, CDR1 is LGHDT and CDR2 is YNNKEL (reference sequence). The CDR3 contains 12 residues. The method was immunoSEQ multiplex PCR; TCRdb's version includes in-frame clones alone and lacks a portion of them. The table shows 250,000 to 400,000 clones, with roughly 88% occurring only once. In regard to this clone: A read error may produce the germline difference seen at one junction end.

The V and J genes are TRBV3-1 (or the pseudogene TRBV3-2) and TRBJ1-2, with TRBD1 identical over 7 bases. The sequencing sample was made of peripheral blood. This sequence originates from a woman aged 25 to 39 with COVID-19, enrolled during active disease. CDR3: CASSEEGGGGAF. CDR3 nucleotide sequence: TGTGCCAGCAGCGAAGAAGGGGGCGGCGGCGCCTTC.